The source of this T cell receptor beta chain is a study of shared clonotypes between healthy human individuals. Study-level findings and limits: Memory subsets generally showed smaller estimated richness than naive subsets did.

Germline-derived CDR1 and CDR2 are MNHEY and SVGAGI. CDR3 length: 14 amino acids. Trimming removed 5 bases at V and 4 bases at J, with 15 bases between. About this clone itself: As yet, its antigen is unknown.

The assay was immunoSEQ multiplex PCR, and TCRdb's table has in-frame clones only and misses some. Of roughly 1 million clones listed, 75% are singletons. Source material: memory CD4+ T cells sorted from blood. Documented subset: CD45RA-negative fraction. The source is a man aged 18 to 29 in good health. The chain employs TRBV6-5 and TRBJ2-7; D is perhaps TRBD1 (5 bases). The CDR3 protein is CASSDRHRSYEQYF. The CDR3 DNA reads as TGTGCCAGCAGTGACCGGCACAGGTCTTACGAGCAGTACTTC.